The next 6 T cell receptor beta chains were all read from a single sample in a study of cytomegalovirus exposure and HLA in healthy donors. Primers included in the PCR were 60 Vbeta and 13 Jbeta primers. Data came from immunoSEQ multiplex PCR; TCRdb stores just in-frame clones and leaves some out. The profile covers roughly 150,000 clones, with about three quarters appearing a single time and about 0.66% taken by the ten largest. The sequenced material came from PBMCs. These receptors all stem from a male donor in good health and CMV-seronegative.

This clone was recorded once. In nucleotides, the CDR3 is TGTGCCAGCAGTTACACGGGCTATGGCTACACCTTC. Amino acids: CASSYTGYGYTF. The gene calls are TRBV6-6 and TRBJ1-2; no clear D. V was clipped by 2 bases and J by 4 bases, with 5 bases between them. CDR3 length equals 12 residues. The germline gives CDR1 MNHNY, CDR2 SVGAGI (reference sequence).

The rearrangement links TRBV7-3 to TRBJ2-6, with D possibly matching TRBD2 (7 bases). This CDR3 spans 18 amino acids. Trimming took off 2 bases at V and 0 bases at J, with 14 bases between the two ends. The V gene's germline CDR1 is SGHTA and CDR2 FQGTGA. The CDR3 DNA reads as TGTGCCAGCAGCTTATATGGGGGGGCCGACTCTGGGGCCAACGTCCTGACTTTC. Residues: CASSLYGGADSGANVLTF.

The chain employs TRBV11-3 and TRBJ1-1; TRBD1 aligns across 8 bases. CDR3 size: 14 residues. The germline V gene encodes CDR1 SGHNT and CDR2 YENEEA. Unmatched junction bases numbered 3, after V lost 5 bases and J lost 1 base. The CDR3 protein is CASSRGTGNTEAFF. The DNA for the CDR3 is TGTGCCAGCAGCCGTGGGACAGGGAACACTGAAGCTTTCTTT.

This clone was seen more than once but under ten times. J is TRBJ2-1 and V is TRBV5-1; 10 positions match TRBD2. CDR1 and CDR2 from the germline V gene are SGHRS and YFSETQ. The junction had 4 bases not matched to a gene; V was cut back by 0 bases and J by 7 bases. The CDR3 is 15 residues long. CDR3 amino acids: CASSLGSGRTNEQFF. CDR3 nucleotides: TGCGCCAGCAGCTTGGGTAGCGGGAGGACGAATGAGCAGTTCTTC.

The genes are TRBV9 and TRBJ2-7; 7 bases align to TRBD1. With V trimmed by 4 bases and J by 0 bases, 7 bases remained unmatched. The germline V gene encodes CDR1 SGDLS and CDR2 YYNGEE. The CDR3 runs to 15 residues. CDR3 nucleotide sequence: TGTGCCAGCAGCCCGGGACAGATTTTCTCCTACGAGCAGTACTTC. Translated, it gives CASSPGQIFSYEQYF.

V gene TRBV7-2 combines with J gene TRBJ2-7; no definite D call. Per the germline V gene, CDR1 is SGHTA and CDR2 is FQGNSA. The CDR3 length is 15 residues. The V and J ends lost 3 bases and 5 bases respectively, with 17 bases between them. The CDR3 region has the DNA TGTGCCAGCAGCTTGCCCCTCTCGGGTCAGCACGAGCAGTACTTC. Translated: CASSLPLSGQHEQYF.